Described below is a single T cell receptor beta chain sequence and its context. The specificity of this receptor is unknown. Base qualities are not at hand, and no much larger clone is one base apart. The germline V gene (reference sequence) supplies CDR1 GTSNPN and CDR2 SVGIG. The CDR3 numbers 13 residues from cysteine through phenylalanine. Kept here is only the CDR3 DNA, which spans 39 bases and is read in frame from base 1. The germline ends are 8 bases apart after V is trimmed by 4 bases and J by 2 bases. The data are from a study of blood T cell repertoires in COVID-19 (TCRdb year 2020). General notes on the study: Collaborator samples came from the United States, Italy and Spain and covered acute and convalescent phases of COVID-19. Where available, HLA class I and class II types were obtained from metadata supplied by the sample provider rather than from assay-based typing. A freely available public database, intended as a resource for researchers studying the immune response to SARS-CoV-2, is where the repertoires were released. Deeply sampled blood TCRbeta repertoires from subjects exposed to, actively infected with, or recovered from COVID-19 were included in the dataset. The prospective study material was composed of cDNA or gDNA derived from T cells, B-cell-depleted T cells, or PBMCs. A de-identified subject ID, COVID-19 status, age in years and sex were almost always included in the sample metadata. The samples were drawn from two sources: the first 160 participants of the ongoing ImmuneRACE study, and 1,000 to 1,500 subjects contributed by 6 global collaborators. What the authors observed across the whole study: Clinical and demographic metadata were provided uncurated, with the amount varying by source and participant.

TCRbeta CDR3 regions were amplified from genomic DNA using the immunoSEQ Assay, a bias-controlled multiplex PCR. The authors' analysis ran thus. Within the assay, amplification of reference gene primers was used to estimate how many nucleated cells each sample contained. To quantify the absolute abundance of each unique TCRbeta CDR3 rearrangement, sequence reads were collapsed and filtered. For each sample, productive Simpson clonality was calculated by taking the square root of Simpson's diversity index across productive rearrangements. Held by TCRdb, this immuneACCESS table contains in-frame sequences only and omits some clones. Under half of the omission traces to an unresolved V gene where checked; the cause of the rest is unknown. Clone size and V and J calls were adopted from that table, with D and trimming inferred from the DNA. Here the sample has 250,000 to 300,000 clones; over 75% occur a single time. The ten largest make up under 2.5% of the sample.

Participants in the prospective study were aged about 18 to 89 years, lived in 20 to 30 United States geographic areas, and enrolled through a virtual design. Cohort assignment in the prospective study relied on participant-reported clinical history from a screening survey and a study questionnaire. For ImmuneRACE Cohort 3, a participant was defined as recovered based on two consecutive negative NP/OP PCR tests, clearance by a healthcare professional, or resolution of symptoms. In the prospective study, mobile phlebotomists collected whole blood, serum and a nasopharyngeal or oropharyngeal swab from each participant. Over a roughly two-month period, participants in the prospective study had the option of providing additional blood draws and questionnaires. Before DNA extraction, blood samples from the prospective study were shipped at room temperature or frozen.

The sequence is built from TRBV30 and TRBJ1-4; the D gene cannot be resolved reliably. The sample consisted of PBMCs or T cells enriched from blood (not recorded which). The sequence derives from a woman aged 50 to 60 who had recovered from COVID-19. The CDR3 protein: CAWTGLTNEKLFF. Here is the DNA: TGTGCCTGGACCGGGTTGACTAATGAAAAACTGTTTTTT.